This TCR beta chain was found in a study of cytomegalovirus exposure and HLA in healthy donors. The PCR ran on 60 Vbeta and 13 Jbeta primers. Here immunoSEQ multiplex PCR was the method, and the copy in TCRdb shows in-frame clones only, minus some. The table has 130,000 or so clones, around 79% seen once. Germline CDR1 reads MNHEY; CDR2 reads SVGAGI. With V trimmed by 6 bases and J by 7 bases, 8 bases remained unmatched. This CDR3 region has 14 residues. This clonotype originated in a woman aged 40 to 50 in good health and CMV-seropositive. The rearrangement uses TRBV6-5 and TRBJ1-4; 7 bases map to TRBD1. Material: PBMCs. The CDR3: CASSRRRGSEKLFF. Here the CDR3 DNA reads TGTGCCAGCAGCCGGCGCAGGGGGAGTGAAAAACTGTTTTTT.